This T cell receptor (beta chain) was recorded in a study of OX40 agonist ivuxolimab in advanced cancers. Background for the entire study: Ivuxolimab, which targeted the costimulatory receptor OX40 (CD134), was an agonistic, fully human IgG2 monoclonal antibody. Partial responses occurred in three dose-escalation patients: two with cutaneous melanoma and one with hepatocellular carcinoma. The monotherapy dose-escalation portion (N = 52 patients) of the phase I ivuxolimab trial is reported in the paper. Prior anti-PD-1, anti-PD-L1 or anti-CTLA-4 therapy was permitted, and checkpoint inhibitors had been received by more than 35% of dose-escalation patients. Intravenous ivuxolimab was administered to patients every 2 weeks at six dose levels: 0.01, 0.1, 0.3, 1.5, 3 and 10 mg/kg. The purpose of peripheral TCRbeta sequencing was to test whether ivuxolimab changed TCR sequence diversity and led to clonal T-cell expansion. Of the approximately 54 dose-escalation patients, hepatocellular carcinoma was present in about 20, melanoma in around 15, renal cell carcinoma in 9 and head and neck cancer in 9. In the dose-escalation cohort, 70% to 85% of patients were male, and the mean age was around 65 years with a range of about 20 to 80.

General study outcomes and caveats: The antigen specificity of the clonally expanded peripheral T cells was not determined. Partial responders in the 0.1-3.0 mg/kg groups had among the lowest normalized peripheral clonal expansion, especially among CD8+ T cells. On average, CD8+ T cells showed more expanded clones than CD4+ T cells after ivuxolimab. Low levels of normalized T-cell clonal expansion were also seen in some patients who did not respond. At doses of 0.1 to 3.0 mg/kg, clonal expansion of both CD4+ and CD8+ blood T cells was observed from baseline to week 6.

The CDR3 contains 14 residues, cysteine and phenylalanine counted. Of the read, only the CDR3 DNA is kept; its 42 bases are in frame from base 1. CDR1 and CDR2, looked up from the germline V gene, are WSHSY and SAAADI. The junction carries 8 bases between V and J, which are trimmed by 4 bases and 0 bases respectively. Patients with autoimmune disease history or receiving systemic immunosuppression were excluded from the trial. Peripheral blood for TCR sequencing was collected from all dose cohorts at baseline, on cycle 4 day 1, and on cycle 7 day 1. Samples were obtained from an open-label, multicenter, first-in-human phase I dose-escalation trial of ivuxolimab. Adults with locally advanced or metastatic head and neck squamous cell, hepatocellular, melanoma or renal cell carcinoma were enrolled in the trial. Before TCR sequencing, CD4+ T cells and CD8+ T cells from peripheral blood were sorted into separate populations.

Remarks on this clone: Its antigen is currently not known. Base qualities are not provided; no much larger clone lies one nucleotide away.

Genomic DNA was extracted from sorted cells for sequencing of the TCRbeta CDR3 region. TCRbeta CDR3 regions were sequenced using the immunoSEQ Assay. Sourced from immuneACCESS, this table was stored by TCRdb with only in-frame sequences that have V and J called. A share of the clones is absent; for the studies checked, an unresolved V gene accounts for under half, and the remainder has no known explanation. In all, the sample holds over 40,000 clones, and about 85% of those were seen once. Clones ranked in the top ten supply 5% to 6% of the sample. Sample: CD4+ or CD8+ T cells sorted from blood, taken in a trial of the OX40 agonist ivuxolimab. The TCR comes from an adult with an advanced solid tumor such as melanoma, head and neck, liver or kidney cancer. Rearrangement joined TRBV10-2 to TRBJ2-3; a confident D gene designation cannot be given. The nucleotides are TGCGCCAGCAGTGTGGCTGGTAGCACAGATACGCAGTATTTT. This is translated as CASSVAGSTDTQYF.